These 16 T cell receptor beta chains originate from one sample sequenced in a study of PD-1 blockade in classical Hodgkin lymphoma (dated by TCRdb to about 2020). Receptor libraries were prepared by the immunoSEQ multiplex PCR assay. TCRdb limited this immuneACCESS table to in-frame rearrangements with V and J called. A share of clones is missing; checked studies link under half to unresolved V genes, and the rest is unexplained. Recorded for this sample are fewer than 35,000 clones; 80% to 95% of them occurred a single time. The top ten constitute roughly 0.27% of the sample. This sample's time point label indicates: cycle 4 day 1 (C4D1), after five to seven weeks of nivolumab. Every trial patient had relapsed after autologous stem cell transplantation, and cohorts A, B and C differed in prior brentuximab vedotin exposure. Using a Miltenyi CD4+ T cell isolation kit, CD4+ T cells were purified from thawed PBMCs through magnetic negative selection.

The sequenced sample was CD4+ T cells from blood, obtained before the fourth cycle of nivolumab. Every receptor here comes from a human donor with classical Hodgkin lymphoma.

This rearrangement joins TRBV12-5 to TRBJ1-5; 7 bases are a match to TRBD1. Trimming took 5 bases from V and 1 from J; bases not matched to a gene: 2. CDR1 is LGHNT and CDR2 is FRNRAP in the germline V gene. The length of the CDR3 is 14 residues. The CDR3 region is CASGPGQSNQPQHF. CDR3 bases: TGTGCTAGTGGTCCGGGACAGAGCAATCAGCCCCAGCATTTT.

This chain links TRBV5-1 with TRBJ2-6; tentatively, D is TRBD1 (6 bases). This CDR3 comprises 18 residues. CDR1 is SGHRS, CDR2 YFSETQ, per germline. Trimming pared 3 bases from V and 0 bases from J, leaving 16 bases between. The DNA for the CDR3 is TGCGCCAGCAGCTCCCCGAGGGGGTCGGACTCTGGGGCCAACGTCCTGACTTTC. This codes for CASSSPRGSDSGANVLTF.

This clone was picked up one time. The gene calls are TRBV10-3 and TRBJ2-1; 13 bases are shared with TRBD2. This CDR3 has 16 amino acids. Germline assignment: CDR1 ENHRY and CDR2 SYGVKD. The J segment lost 7 bases and the V segment lost 0 bases, leaving 3 bases of the junction unmatched. CDR3 in DNA: TGTGCCATCAGTGAGTCGGGACTAGCGGGGATGAATGAGCAGTTCTTC. Protein sequence: CAISESGLAGMNEQFF.

The chain recombines TRBV5-3 with TRBJ1-5, with 9 nucleotides matching TRBD1. TRBV5-3 is marked as an open reading frame, function uncertain. The CDR3 sequence is 18 residues long. The V segment lost 4 bases and the J segment 2 bases; nucleotides outside the gene matches: 13. CDR3 amino acids: CARSPSRDRDSGNQPQHF. The DNA of the CDR3 is TGTGCCAGAAGCCCGTCCCGGGACAGGGATTCCGGCAATCAGCCCCAGCATTTT.

This clone has only one observation. The chain links TRBV5-1 to TRBJ2-1; 7 nucleotides agree with TRBD1. Trimming cost V 0 bases and J 2 bases; bases outside gene matches: 2. The CDR3 has 15 residues. The V gene's germline CDR1 is SGHRS and CDR2 YFSETQ. The CDR3 region is CASSLAQGAYNEQFF. CDR3 sequence (DNA): TGCGCCAGCAGCTTGGCCCAGGGGGCCTACAATGAGCAGTTCTTC.

This chain connects TRBV19 to TRBJ2-7; 14 bases are shared with TRBD2. The CDR3 is 16 residues long. Germline CDR1 reads LNHDA; CDR2 reads SQIVND (reference sequence). Trimming took 4 bases from V and 2 from J; bases not matched to a gene: 4. CDR3 bases: TGTGCCAGTAGTACGGGGACTAGCGGGAGCCCCTACGAGCAGTACTTC. Translating it yields CASSTGTSGSPYEQYF.

This chain joins TRBV6-5 and TRBJ2-1, with D possibly being TRBD1 or TRBD2 (5 bases each). Per germline, CDR1 MNHEY and CDR2 SVGAGI. CDR3 length equals 11 residues. Between the trimmed V and J ends, which lost 7 bases and 8 bases, there was a span of 9 bases. The CDR3 DNA is TGTGCCAGCACTCGGGGCCATGAGCAGTTCTTC. Translated, it gives CASTRGHEQFF.

This clone was counted a single time. The chain is built from TRBV27 and TRBJ2-2, with D uncertain. This CDR3 contains 13 residues. V was clipped by 3 bases and J by 3 bases, with 5 bases between them. The V gene's germline CDR1 is MNHEY and CDR2 SMNVEV (reference sequence). The CDR3 spells CASSLPYTGELFF. In nucleotides, the CDR3 is TGTGCCAGCAGTTTGCCCTACACCGGGGAGCTGTTTTTT.

The rearrangement links TRBV28 to TRBJ2-1, with D tentatively TRBD1 (5 bases). This CDR3 has 17 amino acids. Trimming left V 1 base short and J 6 bases short, with 19 bases between. Germline V CDR1 and CDR2: MDHEN, SYDVKM. CDR3 region: CASSLFRGQGQFNEQFF. The CDR3 bases are TGTGCCAGCAGTTTATTCAGAGGCCAGGGTCAATTCAATGAGCAGTTCTTC.

The gene calls are TRBV5-1 and TRBJ2-1; perhaps D is TRBD1 or TRBD2 (5 bases each). V lost 4 bases to trimming and J lost 0 bases, with 20 bases between them. The CDR3 length is 18 residues. Germline CDR1 is SGHRS and CDR2 is YFSETQ. The CDR3 nucleotides read TGCGCCAGCAGCGGACCCAACGGGACGGGGAGCTCCTACAATGAGCAGTTCTTC. This encodes CASSGPNGTGSSYNEQFF.

The V call is TRBV2, the J call TRBJ2-5, with D perhaps matching TRBD2 (6 bases). The germline V gene has CDR1 SNHLY and CDR2 FYNNEI. V was cut by 4 bases and J by 7 bases, with 16 bases left in between. The CDR3 has 14 residues. The CDR3 reads CASSAREHKRTQYF. CDR3 nucleotide sequence: TGTGCCAGCAGTGCCCGGGAGCATAAGAGGACCCAGTACTTC.

The chain uses TRBV25-1 and TRBJ2-7; 15 positions match TRBD2. The junction had 8 bases not matched to a gene; V was cut back by 0 bases and J by 5 bases. Germline V gene sequence: CDR1 MGHDK, CDR2 SYGVNS. The CDR3 length is 18 residues. CDR3 amino acids: CASSEYVGLAGGRDEQYF. The CDR3 DNA is TGTGCCAGCAGTGAATATGTGGGACTAGCGGGAGGCCGGGACGAGCAGTACTTC.

This clone was observed a single time. The chain combines TRBV7-6 with TRBJ1-4; D gene unclear. CDR3 size: 11 residues. V lost 1 base, J lost 6 bases, and 0 bases lay in between. The germline gives CDR1 SGHVS, CDR2 FNYEAQ. The CDR3 DNA is TGTGCCAGCAGCTTAGATGAAAAACTGTTTTTT. It translates to CASSLDEKLFF. The full variable domain, in which reference TRBV7-6 and TRBJ1-4 provide the parts outside the CDR3, is GAGVSQSPRYKVTKRGQDVALRCDPISGHVSLYWYRQALGQGPEFLTYFNYEAQQDKSGLPNDRFSAERPEGSISTLTIQRTEQRDSAMYRCASSLDEKLFFGSGTQLSVL.

This clone was observed a handful of times. The rearrangement joins TRBV29-1 to TRBJ1-1; TRBD1 agrees at 7 bases. Unmatched junction bases numbered 7, after V lost 8 bases and J lost 1 base. This CDR3 region has 13 residues. Germline CDR1 is SQVTM and CDR2 is ANQGSEA. DNA for the CDR3: TGCAGCATACGGACAGGAAGGAACACTGAAGCTTTCTTT. It is translated as CSIRTGRNTEAFF.

This clone was seen a single time. The chain has TRBV28 and TRBJ2-7; 12 bases agree with TRBD2. Germline CDR1 MDHEN, CDR2 SYDVKM. V gave up 5 bases and J gave up 0 bases; unmatched junction bases: 5. This CDR3 has 16 amino acids. CDR3 residues: CASSVPTSGSSYEQYF. CDR3 sequence (DNA): TGTGCCAGCAGTGTCCCGACTAGCGGGAGCTCCTACGAGCAGTACTTC.

The V and J genes are TRBV28 and TRBJ1-2, with no clear D. V was clipped by 6 bases and J by 2 bases, with 7 bases between them. The germline V gene has CDR1 MDHEN and CDR2 SYDVKM. The CDR3 is 12 amino acids. The CDR3 sequence: CASSGSNYGYTF. Here the CDR3 DNA reads TGTGCCAGCAGCGGGAGCAACTATGGCTACACCTTC.